This is a list of T cell receptor beta chains from one sample in a study of OX40 agonist ivuxolimab in advanced cancers. The repertoire was sequenced with immunoSEQ multiplex PCR; TCRdb's copy has only in-frame clones and lacks some. The sample carries some 19,000 clones, about 89% recorded once. The source was CD4+ or CD8+ T cells sorted from blood, collected in a trial of the OX40 agonist ivuxolimab. The receptors come from an adult with an advanced solid tumor such as melanoma, head and neck, liver or kidney cancer. CDR3s include the opening cysteine and the closing phenylalanine or tryptophan. The D gene is left open where the match is weak. Rows may omit the clone size; those that give it use once, few, many or a size class.

d_gene	abundance	v_gene	j_gene	CDR3aa	CDR3nt
-	-	TRBV6-1	TRBJ1-4	CASSGEVFFATNEKLFF	TGTGCCAGCAGTGGGGAGGTCTTCTTTGCAACTAATGAAAAACTGTTTTTT
-	-	TRBV19	TRBJ2-3	CASSSLSTDTQYF	TGTGCCAGTAGTTCCCTGAGCACAGATACGCAGTATTTT
-	-	TRBV4-3	TRBJ2-2	CASSPERNTGELFF	TGCGCCAGCAGCCCCGAGCGGAACACCGGGGAGCTGTTTTTT
TRBD2	once	TRBV7-9	TRBJ2-2	CASIGLAGGPSGELFF	TGTGCCAGCATAGGACTAGCGGGAGGGCCGAGCGGGGAGCTGTTTTTT
-	-	TRBV28	TRBJ2-7	CASSFGAGKSPYEQYF	TGTGCCAGCAGTTTTGGGGCAGGCAAGTCTCCCTACGAGCAGTACTTC
-	-	TRBV4-1	TRBJ2-2	CASSQAGELFF	TGCGCCAGCAGCCAGGCCGGGGAGCTGTTTTTT
TRBD2	-	TRBV9	TRBJ2-3	CASSVAVESSGNTDTQYF	TGTGCCAGCAGCGTAGCGGTGGAGAGTAGCGGGAACACAGATACGCAGTATTTT
-	-	TRBV5-4	TRBJ2-1	CASSFYNEQFF	TGTGCCAGCAGCTTCTACAATGAGCAGTTCTTC
-	-	TRBV4-3	TRBJ2-1	CASSQVGSYNEQFF	TGCGCCAGCAGCCAAGTCGGGTCCTACAATGAGCAGTTCTTC
-	-	TRBV19	TRBJ1-5	CASSNGPFPVINQPQHF	TGTGCCAGTAGTAACGGACCCTTCCCCGTTATCAATCAGCCCCAGCATTTT
-	few	TRBV30	TRBJ1-4	CAWGPGRIEKLFF	TGTGCCTGGGGGCCGGGACGCATTGAAAAACTGTTTTTT
-	once	TRBV7-3	TRBJ2-2	CASSLNTGPNTGELFF	TGTGCCAGCAGTTTAAATACCGGGCCAAACACCGGGGAGCTGTTTTTT
-	once	TRBV2	TRBJ2-7	CASSDGPTLEQYF	TGTGCCAGCAGTGATGGTCCTACACTCGAGCAGTACTTC
-	-	TRBV7-6	TRBJ2-1	CASSLEWAPAYNEQFF	TGTGCCAGCAGCTTAGAGTGGGCCCCCGCCTACAATGAGCAGTTCTTC
TRBD2	-	TRBV11-1	TRBJ2-1	CASSLTRTSGNHPEQFF	TGTGCCAGCAGCTTAACAAGGACTAGCGGGAATCATCCTGAGCAGTTCTTC
-	-	TRBV28	TRBJ1-5	CASSLSQPQHF	TGTGCCAGCAGTTTGTCCCAGCCCCAGCATTTT
TRBD1	-	TRBV2	TRBJ2-4	CASRGQGSEYF	TGTGCCAGCAGGGGACAGGGGTCAGAGTACTTC
TRBD2	-	TRBV2	TRBJ2-5	CASSEAGLAGGTETQYF	TGTGCCAGCAGTGAAGCGGGACTAGCGGGAGGGACAGAGACCCAGTACTTC
TRBD2	-	TRBV11-3	TRBJ2-1	CASSLSSGRINEQFF	TGTGCCAGCAGCTTATCTAGCGGGAGAATTAATGAGCAGTTCTTC
-	-	TRBV5-4	TRBJ2-7	CASKSRGGNEQYF	TGTGCCAGCAAGTCCCGGGGCGGGAACGAGCAGTACTTC
-	-	TRBV2	TRBJ2-1	CASSDYRDNEQFF	TGTGCCAGCAGTGATTATAGAGACAATGAGCAGTTCTTC
-	once	TRBV6-5	TRBJ1-5	CASSYSGQFNQPQHF	TGTGCCAGCAGTTACTCTGGGCAATTCAATCAGCCCCAGCATTTT
-	-	TRBV7-2	TRBJ2-2	CASSLPPTIYTGELFF	TGTGCCAGCAGCTTACCGCCCACCATCTACACCGGGGAGCTGTTTTTT
TRBD2	-	TRBV11-2	TRBJ2-1	CASSLLLAEDYEQFF	TGTGCCAGCAGCTTATTACTAGCGGAGGACTATGAGCAGTTCTTC
-	-	TRBV28	TRBJ1-3	CASSFGPSGNTIYF	TGTGCCAGCAGTTTTGGCCCCTCTGGAAACACCATATATTTT
-	-	TRBV27	TRBJ2-7	CASTLSVGDEQYF	TGTGCCAGCACCCTCAGCGTTGGGGACGAGCAGTACTTC
-	-	TRBV2	TRBJ2-3	CASSDGRTNTQYF	TGTGCCAGCAGTGACGGCAGGACAAATACGCAGTATTTT